Reported below is one T cell receptor beta chain. This specimen comes from a study of blood T cell repertoires in COVID-19. Across the whole study: Spain, Italy and the United States supplied samples that represented acute and convalescent COVID-19.

The CDR3 contains 18 residues. Germline V gives CDR1 SNHLY, CDR2 FYNNEI. The V and J ends lost 6 bases and 0 bases, in that order; junction bases with no gene match: 10. The protocol was immunoSEQ multiplex PCR, while the TCRdb copy is restricted to in-frame clones and leaves out a portion. The sample has around 260,000 clones; about 89% are singletons. The clonotype was recovered from a man aged 25 to 45 with acute or convalescent COVID-19. Sequencing was carried out using peripheral blood. The chain uses TRBV2 and TRBJ2-3; 12 nucleotides line up with TRBD2. This chain's CDR3 is CASSLRLAGATSTDTQYF. CDR3 in DNA: TGTGCCAGCAGCCTTCGACTAGCGGGGGCCACTAGCACAGATACGCAGTATTTT.